The table lists the clone carrying this T cell receptor (beta chain) with many counts. Relying on iRepertoire HTBI primers and Arm-PCR of CDR3 regions, the team built TCR beta libraries. TCRdb re-called the multiplex PCR reads through MiXCR, storing one row per CDR3 protein. The sample contains approximately 400,000 distinct CDR3 sequences, approximately 12% of which appear only once. The record originates from a study of regulatory T cells in long-lasting Graves disease. V was clipped by 2 bases and J by 12 bases, with 26 bases between them. The length of the CDR3 is 17 residues. The sample's time point: newly diagnosed GD, antithyroid drugs for less than 3 months. The TCR library was prepared using RNA isolated from PBMCs. The same sample was also studied in work on T cells in Graves' hyperthyroidism and ophthalmopathy. That work adds: Exclusion of a patient resulted from uncontrolled infection, other autoimmune disease, pregnancy or lactation.

The chain carries TRBV12-3 or TRBV12-4 and TRBJ2-1; either TRBD1 or TRBD2 may fit D (5 bases each). This TCR derives from a woman aged 18-30 years with Graves disease. The input for sequencing was peripheral blood mononuclear cells (PBMCs), taken at new diagnosis, from a patient treated with antithyroid drugs. The CDR3 sequence is CASSLNRLGYWEQGQFF. The CDR3 DNA sequence: TGTGCCAGCAGTTTAAACAGGTTAGGGTATTGGGAGCAGGGGCAGTTCTTC.